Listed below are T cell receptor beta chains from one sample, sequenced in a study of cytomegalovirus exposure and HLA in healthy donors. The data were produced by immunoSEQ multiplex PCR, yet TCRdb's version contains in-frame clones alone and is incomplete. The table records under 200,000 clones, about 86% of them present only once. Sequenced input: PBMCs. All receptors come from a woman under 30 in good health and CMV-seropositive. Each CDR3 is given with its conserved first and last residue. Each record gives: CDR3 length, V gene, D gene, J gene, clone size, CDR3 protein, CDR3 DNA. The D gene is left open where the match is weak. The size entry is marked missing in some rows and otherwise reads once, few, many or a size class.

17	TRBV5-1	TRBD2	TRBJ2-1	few	CASSLFLAGGISNEQFF	TGCGCCAGCAGCTTATTCCTGGCGGGGGGAATTAGCAATGAGCAGTTCTTC
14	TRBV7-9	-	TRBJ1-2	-	CASSLASPDYGYTF	TGTGCCAGCAGCTTAGCATCTCCTGACTATGGCTACACCTTC
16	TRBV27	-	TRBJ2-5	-	CASALASRLLQETQYF	TGTGCCAGCGCGCTAGCGTCCCGACTACTCCAAGAGACCCAGTACTTC
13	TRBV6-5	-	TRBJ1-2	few	CASSYTANYGYTF	TGTGCCAGCAGTTACACAGCCAACTATGGCTACACCTTC
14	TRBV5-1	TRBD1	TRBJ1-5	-	CASSLQGQGSPQHF	TGCGCCAGCAGCTTACAGGGACAGGGCAGCCCCCAGCATTTT
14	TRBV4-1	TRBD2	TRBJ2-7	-	CASSQGERGYEQYF	TGCGCCAGCAGCCAAGGAGAGCGGGGGTACGAGCAGTACTTC
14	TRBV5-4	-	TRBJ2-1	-	CASNTQGTYNEQFF	TGTGCCAGCAACACGCAGGGAACCTACAATGAGCAGTTCTTC
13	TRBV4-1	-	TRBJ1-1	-	CASSPLGDGEAFF	TGCGCCAGCAGCCCTTTGGGTGACGGGGAAGCTTTCTTT
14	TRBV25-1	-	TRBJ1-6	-	CASSEYQGNSPLHF	TGTGCCAGCAGTGAATACCAGGGTAATTCACCCCTCCACTTT
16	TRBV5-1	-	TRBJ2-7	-	CASSLEGGLPGYEQYF	TGCGCCAGCAGCTTGGAGGGGGGGCTTCCTGGATACGAGCAGTACTTC
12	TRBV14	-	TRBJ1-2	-	CASRIQGYGYTF	TGTGCCAGCAGGATACAGGGTTATGGCTACACCTTC
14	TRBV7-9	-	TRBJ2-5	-	CASSLDGGGETQYF	TGTGCCAGCAGCTTAGACGGGGGTGGAGAGACCCAGTACTTC
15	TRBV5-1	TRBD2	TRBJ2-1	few	CASSTSLAGYNEQFF	TGCGCCAGCAGCACATCACTAGCGGGCTACAATGAGCAGTTCTTC
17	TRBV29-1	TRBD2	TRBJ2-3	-	CSVQLTILASDTDTQYF	TGCAGCGTCCAACTGACCATACTAGCGTCCGACACAGATACGCAGTATTTT
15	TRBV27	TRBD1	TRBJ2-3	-	CASSLGRTGRDTQYF	TGTGCCAGCAGTTTGGGGCGGACAGGGAGGGATACGCAGTATTTT
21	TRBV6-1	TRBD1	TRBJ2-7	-	CASSEPITGTAGLKLSYEQYF	TGTGCCAGCAGTGAACCCATTACCGGGACAGCTGGCCTTAAGCTTTCCTACGAGCAGTACTTC